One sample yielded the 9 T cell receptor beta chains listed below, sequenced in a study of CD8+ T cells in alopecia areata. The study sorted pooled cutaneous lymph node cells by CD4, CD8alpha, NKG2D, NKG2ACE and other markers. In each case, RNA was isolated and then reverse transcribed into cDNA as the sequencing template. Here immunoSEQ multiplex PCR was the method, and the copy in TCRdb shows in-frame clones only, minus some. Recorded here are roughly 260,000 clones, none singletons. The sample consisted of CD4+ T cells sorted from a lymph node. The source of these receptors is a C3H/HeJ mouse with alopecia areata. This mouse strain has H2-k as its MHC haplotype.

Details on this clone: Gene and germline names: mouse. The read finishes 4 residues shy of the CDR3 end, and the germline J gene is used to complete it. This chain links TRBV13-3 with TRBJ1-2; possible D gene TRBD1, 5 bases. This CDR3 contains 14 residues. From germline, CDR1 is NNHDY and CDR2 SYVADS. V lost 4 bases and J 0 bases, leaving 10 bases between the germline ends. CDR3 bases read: TGTGCCAGCAGTCTTGACAGATCAAACTCC. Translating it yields CASSLDRSNS. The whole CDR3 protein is CASSLDRSNSDYTF.

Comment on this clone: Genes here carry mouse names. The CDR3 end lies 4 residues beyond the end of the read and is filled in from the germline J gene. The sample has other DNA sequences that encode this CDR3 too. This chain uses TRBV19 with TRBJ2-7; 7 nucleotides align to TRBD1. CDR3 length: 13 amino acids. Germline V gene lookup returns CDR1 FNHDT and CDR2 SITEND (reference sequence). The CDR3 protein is CASSPRDRDEQYF. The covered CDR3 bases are TGTGCCAGCAGTCCCCGCGACAGGGAT.

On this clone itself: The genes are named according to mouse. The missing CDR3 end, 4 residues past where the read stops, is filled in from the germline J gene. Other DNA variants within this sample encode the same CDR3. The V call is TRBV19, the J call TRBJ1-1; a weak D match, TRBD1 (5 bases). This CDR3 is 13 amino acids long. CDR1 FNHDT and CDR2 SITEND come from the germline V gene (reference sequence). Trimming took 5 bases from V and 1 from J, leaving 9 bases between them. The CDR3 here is CASSPTGNTEVFF. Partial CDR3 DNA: TGTGCCAGCAGCCCAACAGGGAACACA. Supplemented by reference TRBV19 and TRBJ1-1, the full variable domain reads GGIITQTPKFLIGQEGQKLTLKCQQNFNHDTMYWYRQDSGKGLRLIYYSITENDLQKGDLSEGYDASREKKSSFSLTVTSAQKNEMAVFLCASSPTGNTEVFFGKGTRLTVV.

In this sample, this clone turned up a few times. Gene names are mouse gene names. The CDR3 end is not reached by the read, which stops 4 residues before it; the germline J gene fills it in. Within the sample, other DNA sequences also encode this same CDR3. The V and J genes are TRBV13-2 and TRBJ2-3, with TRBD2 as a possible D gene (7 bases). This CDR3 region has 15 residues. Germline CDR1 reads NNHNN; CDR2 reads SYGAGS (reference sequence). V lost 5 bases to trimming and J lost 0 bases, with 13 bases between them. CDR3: CASGPLGASAETLYF. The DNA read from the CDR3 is TGTGCCAGCGGCCCCCTGGGGGCTAGTGCAGAA.

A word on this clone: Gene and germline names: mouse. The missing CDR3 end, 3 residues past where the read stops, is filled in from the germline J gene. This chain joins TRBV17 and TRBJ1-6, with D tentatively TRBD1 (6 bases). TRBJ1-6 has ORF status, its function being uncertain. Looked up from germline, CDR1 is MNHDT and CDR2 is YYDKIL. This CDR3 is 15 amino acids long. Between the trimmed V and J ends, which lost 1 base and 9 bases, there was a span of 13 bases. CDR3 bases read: TGTGCTAGCAGTAGAGGGGGCAGGGGAGGTTCGCCC. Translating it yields CASSRGGRGGSP. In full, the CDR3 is CASSRGGRGGSPLYF.

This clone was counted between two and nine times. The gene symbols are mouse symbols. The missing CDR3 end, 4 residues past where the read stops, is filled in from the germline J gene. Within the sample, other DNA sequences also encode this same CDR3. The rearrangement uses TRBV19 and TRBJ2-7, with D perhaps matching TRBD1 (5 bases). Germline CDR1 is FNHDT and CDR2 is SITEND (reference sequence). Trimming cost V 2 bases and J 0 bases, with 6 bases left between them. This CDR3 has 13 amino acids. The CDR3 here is CASSIRVSYEQYF. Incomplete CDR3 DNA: TGTGCCAGCAGTATCAGGGTCTCCTAT.

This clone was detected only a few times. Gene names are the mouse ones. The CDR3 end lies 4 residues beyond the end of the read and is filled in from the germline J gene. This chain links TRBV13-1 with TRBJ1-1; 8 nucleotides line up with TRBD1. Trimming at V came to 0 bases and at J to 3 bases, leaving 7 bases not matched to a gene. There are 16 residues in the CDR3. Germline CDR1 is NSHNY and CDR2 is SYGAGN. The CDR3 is CASSDGGRGRDTEVFF. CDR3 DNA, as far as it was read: TGTGCCAGCAGTGATGGGGGCAGGGGGCGAGACACA.

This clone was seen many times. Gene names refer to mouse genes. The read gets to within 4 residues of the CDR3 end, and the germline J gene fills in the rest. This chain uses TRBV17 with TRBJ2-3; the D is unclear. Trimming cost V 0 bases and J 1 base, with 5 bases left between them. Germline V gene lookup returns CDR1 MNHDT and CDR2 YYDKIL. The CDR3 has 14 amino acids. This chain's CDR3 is CASSREQRAETLYF. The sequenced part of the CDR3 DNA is TGTGCTAGCAGTAGAGAACAGCGTGCAGAA.

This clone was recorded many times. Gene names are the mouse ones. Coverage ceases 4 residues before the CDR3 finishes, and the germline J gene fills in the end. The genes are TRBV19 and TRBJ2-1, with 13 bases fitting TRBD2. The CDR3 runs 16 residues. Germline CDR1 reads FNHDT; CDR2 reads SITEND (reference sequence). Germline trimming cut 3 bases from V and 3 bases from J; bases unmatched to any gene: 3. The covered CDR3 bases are TGTGCCAGCAGTAAGGACTGGGGGGGCGTCTATGCT. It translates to CASSKDWGGVYA. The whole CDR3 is CASSKDWGGVYAEQFF.